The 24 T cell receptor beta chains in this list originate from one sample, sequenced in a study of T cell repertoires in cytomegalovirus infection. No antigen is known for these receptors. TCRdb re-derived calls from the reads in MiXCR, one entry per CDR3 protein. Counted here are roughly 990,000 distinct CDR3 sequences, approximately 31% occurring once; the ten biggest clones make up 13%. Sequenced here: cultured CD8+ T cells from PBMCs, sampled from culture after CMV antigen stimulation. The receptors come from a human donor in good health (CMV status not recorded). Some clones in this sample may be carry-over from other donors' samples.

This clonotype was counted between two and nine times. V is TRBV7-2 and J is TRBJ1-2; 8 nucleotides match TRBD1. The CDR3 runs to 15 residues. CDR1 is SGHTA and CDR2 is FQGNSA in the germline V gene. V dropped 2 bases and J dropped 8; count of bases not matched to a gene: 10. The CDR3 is CASSLRNDRGGGYTF. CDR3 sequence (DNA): TGTGCCAGCAGCTTAAGAAATGACAGGGGCGGAGGCTACACCTTC.

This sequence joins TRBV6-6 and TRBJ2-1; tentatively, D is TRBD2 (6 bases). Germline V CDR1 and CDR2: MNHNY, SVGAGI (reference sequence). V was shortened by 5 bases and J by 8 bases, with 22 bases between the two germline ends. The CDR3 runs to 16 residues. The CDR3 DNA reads TGTGCCAGCAGTCCTTTCGCGGGGCTTATACCGGATGAGCAGTTCTTC. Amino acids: CASSPFAGLIPDEQFF.

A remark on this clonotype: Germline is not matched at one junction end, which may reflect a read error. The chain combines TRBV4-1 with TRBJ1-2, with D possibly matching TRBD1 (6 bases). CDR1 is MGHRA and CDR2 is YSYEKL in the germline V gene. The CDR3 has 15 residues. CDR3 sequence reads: CASRQGVRGENGYTF. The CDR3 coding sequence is TGCGCCAGCCGCCAAGGTGTCAGGGGTGAGAATGGCTACACCTTC.

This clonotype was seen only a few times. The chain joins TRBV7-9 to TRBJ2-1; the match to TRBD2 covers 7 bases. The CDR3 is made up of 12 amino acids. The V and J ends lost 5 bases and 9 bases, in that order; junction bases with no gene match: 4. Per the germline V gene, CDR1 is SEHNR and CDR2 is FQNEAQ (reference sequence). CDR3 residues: CASSAGVGEQFF. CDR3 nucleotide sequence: TGTGCCAGCAGCGCGGGGGTAGGTGAGCAGTTCTTC.

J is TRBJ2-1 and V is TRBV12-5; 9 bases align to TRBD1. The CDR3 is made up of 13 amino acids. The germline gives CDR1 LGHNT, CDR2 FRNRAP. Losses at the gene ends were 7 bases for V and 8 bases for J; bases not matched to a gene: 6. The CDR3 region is CASEGTGFYEQFF. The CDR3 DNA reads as TGTGCTAGTGAAGGGACAGGGTTTTATGAGCAGTTCTTC.

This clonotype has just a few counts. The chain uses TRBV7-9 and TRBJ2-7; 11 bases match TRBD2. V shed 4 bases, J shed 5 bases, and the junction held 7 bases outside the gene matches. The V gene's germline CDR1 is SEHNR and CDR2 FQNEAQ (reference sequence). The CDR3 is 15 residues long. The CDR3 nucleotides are TGTGCCAGCAGCTCAGAGACTAGCGGGGACAACGAGCAGTACTTC. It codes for CASSSETSGDNEQYF.

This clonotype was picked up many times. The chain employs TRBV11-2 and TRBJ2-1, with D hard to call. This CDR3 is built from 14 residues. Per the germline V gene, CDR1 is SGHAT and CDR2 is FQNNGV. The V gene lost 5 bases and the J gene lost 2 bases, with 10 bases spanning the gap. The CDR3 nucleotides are TGTGCCAGCAGCCGCGGCAGAACCTACAATGAGCAGTTCTTC. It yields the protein CASSRGRTYNEQFF. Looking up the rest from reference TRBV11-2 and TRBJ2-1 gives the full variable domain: EAGVAQSPRYKIIEKRQSVAFWCNPISGHATLYWYQQILGQGPKLLIQFQNNGVVDDSQLPKDRFSAERLKGVDSTLKIQPAKLEDSAVYLCASSRGRTYNEQFFGPGTRLTVL.

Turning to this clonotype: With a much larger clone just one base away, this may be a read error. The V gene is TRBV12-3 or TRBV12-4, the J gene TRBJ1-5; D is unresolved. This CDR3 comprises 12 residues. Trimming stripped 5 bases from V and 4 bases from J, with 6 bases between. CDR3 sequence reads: CASSVWNQPQHF. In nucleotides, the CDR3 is TGTGCCAGCAGTGTCTGGAATCAGCCCCAGCATTTT.

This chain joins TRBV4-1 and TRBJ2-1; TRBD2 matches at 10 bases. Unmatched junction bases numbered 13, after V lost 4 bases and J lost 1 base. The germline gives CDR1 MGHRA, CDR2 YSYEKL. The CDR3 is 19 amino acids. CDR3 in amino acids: CASSPRASGGPPSYNEQFF. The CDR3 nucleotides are TGCGCCAGCAGCCCTCGGGCTAGCGGGGGTCCTCCTTCCTACAATGAGCAGTTCTTC.

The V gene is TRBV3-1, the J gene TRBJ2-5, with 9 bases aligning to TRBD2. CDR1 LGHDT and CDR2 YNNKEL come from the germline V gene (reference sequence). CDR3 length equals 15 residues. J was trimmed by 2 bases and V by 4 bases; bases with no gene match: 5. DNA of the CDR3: TGTGCCAGCAGCCGAATAGCGGGAGATCAAGAGACCCAGTACTTC. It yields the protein CASSRIAGDQETQYF.

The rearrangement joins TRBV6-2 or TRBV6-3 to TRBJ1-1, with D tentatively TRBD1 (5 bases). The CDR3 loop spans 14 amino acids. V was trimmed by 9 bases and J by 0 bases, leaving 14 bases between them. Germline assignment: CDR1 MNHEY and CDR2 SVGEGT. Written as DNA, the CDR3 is TGTGCCAGAACCTCGGGGCTGCTGAACACTGAAGCTTTCTTT. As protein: CARTSGLLNTEAFF.

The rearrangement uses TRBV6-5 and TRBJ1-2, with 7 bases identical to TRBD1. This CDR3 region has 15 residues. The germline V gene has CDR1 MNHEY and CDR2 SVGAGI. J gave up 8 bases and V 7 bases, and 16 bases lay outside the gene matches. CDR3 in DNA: TGTGCCAGCACCTCGCGACAGGGAGCCCCACCGGGCTACACCTTC. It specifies CASTSRQGAPPGYTF.

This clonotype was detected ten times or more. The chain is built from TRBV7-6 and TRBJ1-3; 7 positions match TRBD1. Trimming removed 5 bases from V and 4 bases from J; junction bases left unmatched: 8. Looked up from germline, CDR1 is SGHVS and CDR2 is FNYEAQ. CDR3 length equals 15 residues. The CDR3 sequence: CASSNNRGTGNTIYF. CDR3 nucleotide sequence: TGTGCCAGCAGCAACAACAGGGGCACAGGAAACACCATATATTTT.

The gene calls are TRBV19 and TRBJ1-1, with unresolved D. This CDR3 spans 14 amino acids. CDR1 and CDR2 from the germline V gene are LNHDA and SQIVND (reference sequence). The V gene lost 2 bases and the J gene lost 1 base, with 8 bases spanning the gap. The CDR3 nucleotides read TGTGCCAGTAGTATATTTACAACGAACACTGAAGCTTTCTTT. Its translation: CASSIFTTNTEAFF.

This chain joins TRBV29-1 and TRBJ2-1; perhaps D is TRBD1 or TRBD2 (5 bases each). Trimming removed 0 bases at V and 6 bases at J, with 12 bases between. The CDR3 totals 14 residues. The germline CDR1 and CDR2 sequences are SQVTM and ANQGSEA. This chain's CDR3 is CSVEDPTGGNEQFF. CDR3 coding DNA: TGCAGCGTTGAAGATCCAACTGGGGGCAATGAGCAGTTCTTC.

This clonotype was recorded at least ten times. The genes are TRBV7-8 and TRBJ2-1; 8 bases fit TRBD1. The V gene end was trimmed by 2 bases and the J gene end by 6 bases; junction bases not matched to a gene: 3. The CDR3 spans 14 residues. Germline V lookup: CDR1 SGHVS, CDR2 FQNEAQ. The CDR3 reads CASSLRTGFNEQFF. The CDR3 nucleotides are TGTGCCAGCAGCTTAAGGACAGGGTTCAATGAGCAGTTCTTC.

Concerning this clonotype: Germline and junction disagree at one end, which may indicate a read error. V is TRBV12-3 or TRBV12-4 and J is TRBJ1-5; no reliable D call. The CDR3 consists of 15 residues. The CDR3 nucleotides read TGTGCCAGCACTTTAGCTGGCAGTAGCAATCAGCCCCAGCATTTT. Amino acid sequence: CASTLAGSSNQPQHF.

The CDR3 region is CASRPGTGDDNPYYSNQPQHF. The DNA for the CDR3 is TGTGCCAGCAGACCCGGGACAGGGGACGATAACCCCTACTATAGCAATCAGCCCCAGCATTTT. This rearrangement joins TRBV6-2 or TRBV6-3 to TRBJ1-5; TRBD1 agrees at 10 bases. V lost 6 bases, J lost 0 bases, and 20 bases stayed unmatched. The CDR3 is 21 amino acids. Germline CDR1 reads MNHEY; CDR2 reads SVGEGT.

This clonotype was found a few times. The CDR3 nucleotides read TGTGCCAGCAGCTATTTACAGGGATTCGAGCAGTACTTC. Protein: CASSYLQGFEQYF. The chain employs TRBV7-6 and TRBJ2-7, with D possibly being TRBD1 (6 bases). The V gene lost 4 bases and the J gene lost 6 bases, with 13 bases spanning the gap. The V gene's germline CDR1 is SGHVS and CDR2 FNYEAQ. This CDR3 has 13 residues.

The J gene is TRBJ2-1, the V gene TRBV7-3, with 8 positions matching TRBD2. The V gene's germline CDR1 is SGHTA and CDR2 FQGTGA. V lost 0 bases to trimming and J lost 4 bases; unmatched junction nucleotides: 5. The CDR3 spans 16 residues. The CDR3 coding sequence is TGTGCCAGCAGCTTAACTAGCGGGGTGCTTTACAATGAGCAGTTCTTC. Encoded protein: CASSLTSGVLYNEQFF.

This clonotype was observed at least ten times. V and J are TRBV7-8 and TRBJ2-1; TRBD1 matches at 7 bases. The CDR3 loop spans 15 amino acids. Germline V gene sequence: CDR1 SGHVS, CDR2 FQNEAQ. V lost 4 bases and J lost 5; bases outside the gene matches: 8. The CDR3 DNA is TGTGCCAGCAGCTCGCCAGGGGGTTTAAACAATGAGCAGTTCTTC. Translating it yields CASSSPGGLNNEQFF.

The CDR3 protein is CASSLDPLDDTQYF. The CDR3, as DNA: TGCGCCAGCAGCCTGGACCCACTGGACGATACGCAGTATTTT. The rearrangement links TRBV4-1 to TRBJ2-3, with D hard to call. In germline, CDR1 is MGHRA, CDR2 YSYEKL. CDR3 size: 14 residues. Deletions cut 4 bases from V and 6 bases from J, with 14 bases between.

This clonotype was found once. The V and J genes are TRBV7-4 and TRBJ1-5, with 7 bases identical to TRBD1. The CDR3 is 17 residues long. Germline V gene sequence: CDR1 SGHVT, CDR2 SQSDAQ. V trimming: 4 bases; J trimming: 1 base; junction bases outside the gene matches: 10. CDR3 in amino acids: CASSSTLTGDSNQPQHF. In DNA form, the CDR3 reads TGTGCCAGCAGCTCCACCCTAACAGGGGACAGCAATCAGCCCCAGCATTTT.

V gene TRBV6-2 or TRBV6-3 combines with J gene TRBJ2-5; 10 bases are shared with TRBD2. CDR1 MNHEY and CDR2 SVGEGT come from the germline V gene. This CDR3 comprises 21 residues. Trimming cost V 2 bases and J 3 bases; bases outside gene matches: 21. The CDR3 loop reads CASSYVWLAGETPQNEETQYF. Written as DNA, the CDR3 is TGTGCCAGCAGTTACGTATGGCTAGCGGGGGAGACACCGCAAAATGAAGAGACCCAGTACTTC.